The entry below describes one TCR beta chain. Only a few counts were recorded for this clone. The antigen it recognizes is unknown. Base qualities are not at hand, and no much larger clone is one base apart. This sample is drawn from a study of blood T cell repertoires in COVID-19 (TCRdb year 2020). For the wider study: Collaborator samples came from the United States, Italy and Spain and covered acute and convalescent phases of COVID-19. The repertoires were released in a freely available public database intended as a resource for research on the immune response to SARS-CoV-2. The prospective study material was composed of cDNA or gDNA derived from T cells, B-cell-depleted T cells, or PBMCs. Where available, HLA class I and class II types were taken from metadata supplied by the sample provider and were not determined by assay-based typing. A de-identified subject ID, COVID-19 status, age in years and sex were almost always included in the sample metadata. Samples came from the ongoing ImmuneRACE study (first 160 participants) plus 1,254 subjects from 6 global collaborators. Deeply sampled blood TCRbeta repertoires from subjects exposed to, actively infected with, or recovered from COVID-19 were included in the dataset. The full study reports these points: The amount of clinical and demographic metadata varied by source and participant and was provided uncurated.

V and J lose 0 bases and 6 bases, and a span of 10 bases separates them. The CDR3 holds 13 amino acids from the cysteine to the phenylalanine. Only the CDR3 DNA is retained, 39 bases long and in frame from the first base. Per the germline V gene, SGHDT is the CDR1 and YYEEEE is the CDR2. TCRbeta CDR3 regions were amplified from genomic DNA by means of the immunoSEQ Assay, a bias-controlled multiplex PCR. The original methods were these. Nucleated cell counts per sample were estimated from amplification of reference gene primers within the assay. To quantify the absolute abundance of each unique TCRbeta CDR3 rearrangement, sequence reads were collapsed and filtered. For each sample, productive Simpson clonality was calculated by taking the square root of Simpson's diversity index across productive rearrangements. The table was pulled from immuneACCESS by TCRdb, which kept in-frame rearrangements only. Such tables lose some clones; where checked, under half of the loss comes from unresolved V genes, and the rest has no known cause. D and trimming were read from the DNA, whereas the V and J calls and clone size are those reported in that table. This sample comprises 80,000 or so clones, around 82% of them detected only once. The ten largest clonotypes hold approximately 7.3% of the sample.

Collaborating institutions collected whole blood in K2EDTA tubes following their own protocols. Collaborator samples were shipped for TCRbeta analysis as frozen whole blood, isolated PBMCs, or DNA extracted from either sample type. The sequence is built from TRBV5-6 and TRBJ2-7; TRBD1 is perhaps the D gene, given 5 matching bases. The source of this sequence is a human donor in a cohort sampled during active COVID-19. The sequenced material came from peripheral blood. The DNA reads TGTGCCAGCAGCTTGGCAAAGGGGCGCGAGCAGTACTTC. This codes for CASSLAKGREQYF.